This paragraph reports one TCR beta chain. Its antigen is unidentified. This entry belongs to a study of Ad26.COV2.S vaccination and SARS-CoV-2 variants. Study details: Participant was drawn from the COV1001 Ad26.COV2.S trial arm. Into the muscle, Ad26.COV2.S was dosed once or twice, 56 days apart. Points from the study as a whole: For non-spike TCRs, breadth in vaccine recipients resembled that in placebo recipients.

Treatment given: 19 received Ad26.COV2.S at low or high dose, single or two shots; roughly 5 received placebo; per-sample allocation not given. On day 63 after the first injection, vaccine and placebo recipients gave samples. An Ad26 vector expressing Wuhan-strain SARS-CoV-2 spike served as the vaccine. The repertoire was sequenced with immunoSEQ multiplex PCR; TCRdb's copy has only in-frame clones and lacks some. The profile shows some 320,000 clones, 85% of them singletons. The sequencing used peripheral blood, collected in a trial of Ad26.COV2.S vaccine versus placebo. The receptor was isolated from a person aged 18-65 years who received the Ad26.COV2.S COVID-19 vaccine or a placebo.

The DNA of the CDR3 is TGCGCCAGCAGCTTGGAATTAGATACGCAGTATTTT. It translates to CASSLELDTQYF. This chain uses TRBV5-1 with TRBJ2-3, with D uncertain. Trimming took 0 bases from V and 5 from J, leaving 4 bases between them. The CDR3 length is 12 residues. Germline V gene lookup returns CDR1 SGHRS and CDR2 YFSETQ.